The 17 T cell receptor beta chains below all came from one sample that was sequenced in a study of vaccination and CD4 T cells after COVID-19. Which antigens these TCRs recognize remains unknown. The Oncomine TCR Beta short-read assay was applied to DNA of cultured CD4+ T cells. TCRdb passed the PCR reads through MiXCR, listing each CDR3 protein once. This sample has about 19,000 distinct CDR3 sequences; approximately 50% occur once, and the top ten carry about 9.4%. Specified treatment: approximately nine-day PBMC culture with coronavirus spike peptide pools or control peptides (ViraFEST assay). Here the sequenced sample was CD4+ T cells from blood, cultured in vitro, taken before SARS-CoV-2 vaccination. These receptors all stem from a human donor who had recovered from COVID-19.

The J gene is TRBJ1-2, the V gene TRBV7-9, with D perhaps TRBD1 (6 bases). V was pared by 5 bases and J by 8 bases, with 15 bases between. The CDR3 sequence is 13 residues long. The V gene's germline CDR1 is SEHNR and CDR2 FQNEAQ (reference sequence). CDR3 amino acids: CASSENGGHGYTF. CDR3 nucleotide sequence: TGTGCCAGCAGCGAAAACGGGGGGCACGGCTACACCTTC.

This clonotype appeared a few times. The chain is built from TRBV20-1 and TRBJ1-1, with D possibly matching TRBD1 (5 bases). Germline V gives CDR1 DFQATT, CDR2 SNEGSKA (reference sequence). Trimming removed 0 bases from V and 4 bases from J, with 21 bases in between. The CDR3 has 17 amino acids. The CDR3: CSARDVRQSEGGTEAFF. The CDR3 DNA is TGCAGTGCTAGAGATGTCCGACAGTCCGAGGGTGGCACTGAAGCTTTCTTT.

This clonotype was seen a handful of times. The chain combines TRBV6-4 with TRBJ1-2; D possibly corresponds to TRBD1 (5 bases). This CDR3 comprises 17 residues. Germline V gives CDR1 MRHNA, CDR2 SNTAGT. V was pared by 3 bases and J by 3 bases, with 20 bases between. CDR3 in DNA: TGTGCCAGCAGTGAGGAGAGAGGGGTACTCCAATACTATGGCTACACCTTC. It translates to CASSEERGVLQYYGYTF.

V and J are TRBV7-2 and TRBJ2-1; D not resolved. The CDR3 sequence is 13 residues long. V dropped 8 bases and J dropped 4 bases, with 12 bases sitting between them. CDR1 and CDR2 from the germline V gene are SGHTA and FQGNSA. CDR3: CASSGDPYNEQFF. For the CDR3, the DNA is TGTGCCAGCTCAGGTGATCCATACAATGAGCAGTTCTTC.

CDR3 loop: CASSLAPQPRGYGYTF. DNA of the CDR3: TGTGCCAGCAGCTTAGCGCCCCAGCCTCGTGGCTATGGCTACACCTTC. The chain recombines TRBV7-2 with TRBJ1-2; D not resolved. CDR1 and CDR2 from the germline V gene are SGHTA and FQGNSA. V lost 0 bases, J lost 4 bases, and 15 bases lay in between. The CDR3 covers 16 residues.

V is TRBV28 and J is TRBJ1-6; unclear D gene. This CDR3 has 14 amino acids. The germline V and J ends were trimmed by 1 base and 7 bases, with 8 bases remaining between them. Germline CDR1 MDHEN, CDR2 SYDVKM. CDR3 amino acids: CASSLYPTNSPLHF. The CDR3 DNA reads as TGTGCCAGCAGTTTATACCCCACAAATTCACCCCTCCACTTT.

The rearrangement uses TRBV20-1 and TRBJ2-5; D not certain. CDR3 length: 12 amino acids. CDR1 is DFQATT, CDR2 SNEGSKA, per germline (reference sequence). Trimming pared 4 bases from V and 5 bases from J, leaving 11 bases between. CDR3 loop: CSAIKVYETQYF. For the CDR3, the DNA is TGCAGTGCTATAAAGGTTTACGAGACCCAGTACTTC.

This clonotype came up a few times. V gene TRBV6-2 or TRBV6-3 combines with J gene TRBJ2-5; 14 bases line up with TRBD2. The CDR3 has 17 amino acids. Trimming cost V 2 bases and J 4 bases; bases outside gene matches: 6. Germline V lookup: CDR1 MNHEY, CDR2 SVGEGT. The CDR3 protein is CASSYGTSGSRGETQYF. DNA for the CDR3: TGTGCCAGCAGTTACGGGACTAGCGGGAGTCGAGGAGAGACCCAGTACTTC.

The chain carries TRBV10-3 and TRBJ2-5; the D is unclear. There are 13 residues in the CDR3. Germline assignment: CDR1 ENHRY and CDR2 SYGVKD. Between the trimmed V and J ends, which lost 0 bases and 5 bases, there was a span of 7 bases. Here the CDR3 reads CAISESGGETQYF. As DNA, the CDR3 is TGTGCCATCAGTGAGTCAGGCGGCGAGACCCAGTACTTC.

The CDR3 DNA reads TGTGCCACCAGGACAGGAGGTAACGAAAAACTGTTTTTT. It encodes CATRTGGNEKLFF. The chain recombines TRBV19 with TRBJ1-4; TRBD1 matches at 7 bases. Per the germline V gene, CDR1 is LNHDA and CDR2 is SQIVND (reference sequence). Trimming at V came to 10 bases and at J to 8 bases, leaving 10 bases not matched to a gene. There are 13 residues in the CDR3.

The V gene is TRBV11-2, the J gene TRBJ2-1; D gene uncertain. The CDR3 consists of 15 residues. V shed 5 bases and J shed 6 bases, with 17 bases lying between them. Looked up from germline, CDR1 is SGHAT and CDR2 is FQNNGV. The CDR3 coding sequence is TGTGCCAGCAGCCCTATGGCCATTCTACCCAATGAGCAGTTCTTC. This gives the protein CASSPMAILPNEQFF.

This chain uses TRBV7-9 with TRBJ2-1, with D uncertain. Deletions cut 0 bases from V and 8 bases from J, with 11 bases between. This CDR3 contains 14 residues. Germline assignment: CDR1 SEHNR and CDR2 FQNEAQ (reference sequence). The CDR3 coding sequence is TGTGCCAGCAGCTTAGCGGCCTGGGCAGATGAGCAGTTCTTC. This encodes CASSLAAWADEQFF.

This clonotype rates as medium-sized (0.01 to 0.1%). The CDR3 sequence: CASSFDRSSPLHF. The CDR3 DNA is TGTGCCAGCAGTTTCGACAGGAGCTCACCCCTCCACTTT. V and J are TRBV27 and TRBJ1-6; TRBD1 might be the D (6 bases). This CDR3 has 13 amino acids. Germline CDR1 reads MNHEY; CDR2 reads SMNVEV (reference sequence). Trimming took 3 bases from V and 10 from J, leaving 10 bases between them.

The chain joins TRBV4-3 to TRBJ1-2; D ambiguous. Trimming cost V 1 base and J 4 bases, with 7 bases left between them. Germline-derived CDR1 and CDR2 are LGHNA and YSLEER. The CDR3 covers 13 residues. CDR3: CASSQGGVYGYTF. The CDR3 DNA follows: TGCGCCAGCAGCCAAGGGGGTGTCTATGGCTACACCTTC.

This clonotype was seen only a few times. The CDR3 bases are TGTGCCAGCAGTCCCCGGACAGGGGGTCTCCAAGAGACCCAGTACTTC. Its translation is CASSPRTGGLQETQYF. This chain uses TRBV27 with TRBJ2-5; TRBD1 agrees at 10 bases. This CDR3 has 16 amino acids. Germline V gene sequence: CDR1 MNHEY, CDR2 SMNVEV (reference sequence). Unmatched junction bases numbered 7, after V lost 5 bases and J lost 1 base.

The rearrangement joins TRBV20-1 to TRBJ2-1; 9 nucleotides match TRBD2. This CDR3 region has 16 residues. The V segment lost 3 bases and the J segment 7 bases; nucleotides outside the gene matches: 13. CDR1 and CDR2 (germline): DFQATT, SNEGSKA (reference sequence). CDR3 sequence: CSASQGGGRAGNEQFF. CDR3 DNA: TGCAGTGCTAGCCAGGGCGGCGGGAGGGCCGGAAATGAGCAGTTCTTC.

This chain joins TRBV2 and TRBJ2-3; 11 nucleotides agree with TRBD2. This CDR3 spans 16 amino acids. J lost 2 bases, V lost 6 bases, and 7 bases had no gene match. Germline CDR1 SNHLY, CDR2 FYNNEI. This chain's CDR3 is CASRRELAGATDTQYF. DNA of the CDR3: TGTGCCAGCAGGAGGGAACTAGCGGGAGCCACAGATACGCAGTATTTT.